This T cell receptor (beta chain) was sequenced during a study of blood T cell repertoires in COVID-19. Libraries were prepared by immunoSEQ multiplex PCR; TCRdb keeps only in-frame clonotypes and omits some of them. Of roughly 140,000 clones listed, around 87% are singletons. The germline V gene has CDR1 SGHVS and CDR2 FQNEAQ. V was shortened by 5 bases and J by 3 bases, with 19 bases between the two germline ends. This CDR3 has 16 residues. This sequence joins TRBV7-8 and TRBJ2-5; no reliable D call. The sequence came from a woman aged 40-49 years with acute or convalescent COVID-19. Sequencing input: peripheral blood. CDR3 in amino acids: CASSRRVRGWEETQYF. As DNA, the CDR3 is TGTGCCAGCAGCCGCCGGGTCCGAGGCTGGGAAGAGACCCAGTACTTC.